The entry below gives a single TCR beta chain sequence along with its context. Its antigen remains unknown. The sample originates from a study of T cell clonotyping in hematopoietic cell transplantation. Study-wide results and caveats: At the given depth, recipient repertoires were over 95% de novo clonotypes. Pathologically expanded recipient clonotypes increased progressively from day 30 to day 180 as diversity fell.

Method: immunoSEQ multiplex PCR; TCRdb's copy keeps in-frame clones and lacks some. Altogether roughly 7,000 clones are present, around a third being singletons, with the ten largest covering approximately 20%. This CDR3 has 13 amino acids. Trimming took off 5 bases at V and 3 bases at J, with 11 bases between the two ends. Germline CDR1 is MGHDK and CDR2 is SYGVNS. This sequence joins TRBV25-1 and TRBJ2-7; maybe TRBD1 (5 bases). The sequencing used peripheral blood mononuclear cells, collected 30 days after allogeneic stem cell transplant. The origin of this receptor is a female patient between 60 and 69 years old who had an allogeneic stem cell transplant, so the T cells may come from the graft donor. Some clones in this sample may be carry-over from other donors' samples. The DNA of the CDR3 is TGTGCCAGCAGTCCCGGCAGGGACTACGAGCAGTACTTC. It encodes CASSPGRDYEQYF.